This T cell receptor beta chain was sequenced during a study of T cell responses to AZD1222 COVID-19 vaccine. The study's findings and limits: All repertoire sampling was performed exclusively after the peak T cell response.

Repertoires were generated with immunoSEQ multiplex PCR, while TCRdb's copy carries only in-frame clones and drops some. The sample lists some 80,000 clones; less than 90% were seen once. V lost 1 base to trimming and J lost 0 bases, with 14 bases between them. The CDR3 length is 17 residues. Per the germline V gene, CDR1 is SGHVS and CDR2 is FQNEAQ. A note on this clone: Its antigen is unknown.

This TCR came from an adult in good health. The sequencing here drew on peripheral blood, taken on day 0 of AZD1222 vaccination. This sequence joins TRBV7-8 and TRBJ2-3, with D unclear. CDR3 protein: CASSLGHDLSSTDTQYF. Written as DNA, the CDR3 is TGTGCCAGCAGCTTAGGTCACGACCTCTCTAGCACAGATACGCAGTATTTT.